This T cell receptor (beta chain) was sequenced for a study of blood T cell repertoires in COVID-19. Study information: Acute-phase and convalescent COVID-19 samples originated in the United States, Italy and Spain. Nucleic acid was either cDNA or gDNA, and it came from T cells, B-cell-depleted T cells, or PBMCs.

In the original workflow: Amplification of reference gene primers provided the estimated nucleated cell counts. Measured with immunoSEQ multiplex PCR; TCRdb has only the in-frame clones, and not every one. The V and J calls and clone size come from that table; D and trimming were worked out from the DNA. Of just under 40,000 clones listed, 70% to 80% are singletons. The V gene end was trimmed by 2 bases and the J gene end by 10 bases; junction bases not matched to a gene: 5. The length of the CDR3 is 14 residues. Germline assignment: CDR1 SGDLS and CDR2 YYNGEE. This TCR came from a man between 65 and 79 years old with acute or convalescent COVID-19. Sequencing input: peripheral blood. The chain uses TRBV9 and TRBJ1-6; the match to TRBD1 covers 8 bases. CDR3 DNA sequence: TGTGCCAGCAGCGTCCAGGGGGCGGGCTCACCCCTCCACTTT. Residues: CASSVQGAGSPLHF.